This TCR beta chain was captured in a study of cytomegalovirus exposure and HLA in healthy donors (dated by TCRdb to about 2017). Context from the whole study: An earlier analysis of roughly 570 of the donors reported about 280 Gb of sequence data and 95 million to 140 million unique TCR beta sequences obtained from about 180 million T cells. Roughly five DR-DQ haplotypes were handled as single units for association and clustering because linkage in the cohort was strong. The study profiled the T cell repertoires of about 720 subjects by immunosequencing and related them to cytomegalovirus serostatus. Every repertoire in the discovery cohort had been generated on one and the same sequencing platform. To study patterns of TCR occurrence, a later analysis re-analyzed previously published TCR beta repertoires from 650 to 750 donors and added high-resolution HLA genotyping. Donor age, sex, ethnicity and CMV serostatus were compiled alongside the repertoire data. Along with the approximately 600-subject first cohort, a separate validation cohort of more than 90 different subjects was used. The study combined high-throughput TCR immunosequencing, statistical association of individual TCRs with disease status, and machine learning to predict cytomegalovirus infection status. An earlier analysis of fewer than 700 of the donors applied high-throughput TCR beta sequencing to assess whether each TCR beta V gene segment acted as functional or pseudogenic. Of the 300 to 500 genotyped donors, less than 85% were placed in the genetic ancestry cluster associated with self-reported Caucasian donors. Typing coverage differed by locus: A, B, C, DRB1 and DQB1 were typed in roughly 629-640 donors, DQA1 in roughly 510, DPA1 in nearly 610, and DPB1 in 472. Roughly 300 gigabases of sequencing data and around 80 million unique TCR sequences made up an early release that covered approximately 650 HLA-typed donors. Among about 370 genotyped donors of the cohort, an average of about 220,000 unique TCR beta nucleotide sequences was sequenced per donor, of which approximately 18% were non-productive. HLA typing covered class I and class II loci at four-digit resolution. In the later analysis, no new phenotypic data were used to find candidate immune exposures; instead, reliance was placed on TCR beta sequences and their occurrence across donors. Genome-wide SNP genotypes for about 55% of the 666 donors were used in a later genetic analysis, which treated that subset as a discovery cohort. The aim of the study was to test whether cataloging public T cell receptors could identify signatures of past pathogen exposure.

Receptor libraries were prepared by the immunoSEQ multiplex PCR assay. For the multiplex PCR, a mixture combining 60 forward primers for TCR Vbeta segments and 13 reverse primers for TCR Jbeta segments was used. The CDR3 region of rearranged TCR beta genes was amplified from genomic DNA with a multiplex PCR assay. On the Illumina HiSeq System, the amplified TCR beta libraries were sequenced as 87-base-pair reads. In the source study's methods: A later analysis counted about 76 million unique TCR beta chains across the 550 to 750 repertoires, and 10 million to 12 million of these chains were shared by at least two donors. To remove PCR and sequencing errors, raw reads were error-corrected and collapsed into unique sequences using a nearest-neighbor algorithm that merged closely related sequences. V, D and J gene segments were assigned by aligning CDR3 sequences to IMGT reference sequences. For a sequence to be retained, a match of at least six nucleotides to both a V gene segment and a J gene segment was required. A rearrangement was called productive if the CDR3 had no stop codons and remained in frame with V and J, and every other rearrangement was called non-productive. CDR3 was defined according to IMGT convention as the region running from the second conserved V-encoded cysteine to the conserved J-encoded phenylalanine. The earlier analysis of about 620 of the donors excluded sequences that lacked an unambiguous match to a single V gene segment. In an earlier analysis of a few hundred of the donors, V segments were called functional above 56.7% productive rearrangements and were called segregating when the between-donor standard deviation exceeded 5%. To diagnose cytomegalovirus status from the catalog of TCR beta chain sequences, a statistical classification framework was built. V and J gene assignment, in a later analysis, came from comparing TCR nucleotide sequences with IMGT/GENE-DB human TR gene sequences. Using the TCRdist pipeline, a later analysis assigned CDR3 sequences along with most-parsimonious VDJ recombination scenarios. In a later analysis, each TCR beta chain was defined by its CDR3 amino acid sequence together with its V-gene family, and reads lacking a unique V-gene family were excluded. As a way to deal with suspected cross-contamination and a sequencing artifact, a later analysis dropped over 550 nucleotide sequences that were highly shared and had low generation probability. For each public chain, a later analysis derived a clonal expansion index from normalized ranks of inferred template counts within each repertoire. Generation probabilities in a later analysis came from a VDJ recombination model fitted to out-of-frame rearrangements, and those results were checked against IGoR. In a later analysis, TCR-TCR, TCR-HLA and TCR-CMV co-occurrence was scored with hypergeometric tests, and a repertoire-size bias correction was applied to TCR pairs. To estimate false discovery rates, a later analysis permuted the HLA or CMV assignments 20 times. A later analysis grouped co-occurring TCRs with DBSCAN, adding TCRdist sequence similarity when clustering within HLA-allele-positive subsets. For co-occurrence clustering, repertoires with fewer than 30,000 or more than 120,000 public chains were excluded, along with roughly 5 repertoires with anomalous nucleotide sharing. TCRdb took this table from immuneACCESS and kept in-frame rearrangements with V and J called. Such tables lack part of the clones; where checked against another copy, unresolved V genes explain under half of the gap, and the rest is unexplained. For V, J and clone size, that table is used; D and trimming come from the DNA. This sample has about 73,000 clones in its table, and 60% to 75% of those were observed once. The ten largest clones represent over 10% of the sample.

The cohort consisted of hundreds of healthy bone marrow donors. Cohort members were all nominally healthy when sampled, although unrecorded immune exposures were likely present. The donor was CMV seronegative and was included in the group of about 350 seronegative cohort members. A peripheral blood sample was provided by each donor, and peripheral blood mononuclear cells were used for TCR beta sequencing. Genomic DNA extraction from the blood cell samples was performed with the Qiagen DNeasy Blood Extraction Kit. To note about this clone: The antigen it recognizes is unknown. Per-nucleotide qualities are absent, and no much larger clonotype sits a single base away.

The trim is 6 bases for V and 7 bases for J, with a gap of 16 bases between the germline ends. The CDR3 contains 13 residues, cysteine and phenylalanine counted. Only CDR3 DNA is held: 39 bases, read in frame from base 1. Looking up the germline V gene yields CDR1 MNHEY and CDR2 SVGAGI. General study outcomes and caveats: Several of the top co-occurrence clusters appeared to be linked to parvovirus B19, influenza, CMV and Epstein-Barr virus, according to a later analysis. Immune exposure information for the cohort was limited to CMV serostatus. Specific HLA alleles were associated with 18,000 or so TCR beta sequences at a false discovery rate of 0.05 in a later analysis. When HLA alleles, especially DR and DQ, strongly co-occurred, attributing TCR associations to individual alleles was difficult. A few of the identified cytomegalovirus-associated TCR beta chains were confirmed in vitro to be specific for cytomegalovirus antigens. A further reported finding was that TCR beta sequences accurately predicted the HLA-A and HLA-B alleles for most subjects in the first cohort. A later analysis found that HLA-associated TCR beta chains were more clonally expanded and had lower generation probabilities than equally common non-associated chains. In a later analysis, the rate of TCR association differed among HLA loci, with DRB1 alleles having the most associated TCRs and HLA-C alleles having the fewest. In an earlier analysis of fewer than 750 of the donors, most TCR beta V segments were observed in productive rearrangements about 87% or about 30% of the time, broadly matching IMGT annotations. Across donors, most TCR sequences were observed very rarely, whereas some public TCRs were present in many individuals. This cohort had only TCR beta chains sequenced, and the lack of alpha or paired-chain data limited which features could be detected. In a later analysis, most CMV-associated TCR beta chains were found to appear HLA-restricted, with HLA associations seemingly driven largely by CMV exposure. Linkage disequilibrium might explain the correlated functional status among segregating V segments, but an unknown experimental factor could not be excluded. Sequencing depth was assumed to be roughly uniform across donors in the presence/absence analyses, though that assumption may not hold. In a later genetic analysis, fewer N-insertions in productive TCRs were reported among donors in an Asian-associated ancestry cluster than the 666-donor mean. The 87-base-pair reads could not distinguish some IMGT-functional V segments, including TRBV6-2 and TRBV6-3, so those segments were excluded. In a later genetic analysis, a missense DCLRE1C variant was associated with V-gene and J-gene trimming of TCR beta chains, and the association was replicated in an independent cohort. The study listed approximately 150 TCR beta chains as associated with cytomegalovirus. Because counts were too low, roughly 16 rarely observed V segments, including chromosome 9 orphons, were excluded from the earlier analysis of several hundred of the donors. Because HLA typing was unavailable for some donors at each locus, only the typed subset was used in association tests. The classifier was reported to diagnose cytomegalovirus status with high specificity and sensitivity in both the original and validation cohorts. The sequencing pipeline was judged likely to have produced a cluster of highly shared sequence variants as a technical artifact. The authors suggested that the approach could potentially be generalized to other disease states and immunological phenotypes.

Sequencing input: PBMCs. The chain uses TRBV6-5 and TRBJ2-7; TRBD1 might be the D gene, on 6 matching bases. This clonotype was sampled from a man aged 70 or older in good health and CMV-seronegative. The sequenced DNA: TGTGCCAGCAGCCAAGGGGGACGTGGGGAGCAGTACTTC. Translated, it gives CASSQGGRGEQYF.